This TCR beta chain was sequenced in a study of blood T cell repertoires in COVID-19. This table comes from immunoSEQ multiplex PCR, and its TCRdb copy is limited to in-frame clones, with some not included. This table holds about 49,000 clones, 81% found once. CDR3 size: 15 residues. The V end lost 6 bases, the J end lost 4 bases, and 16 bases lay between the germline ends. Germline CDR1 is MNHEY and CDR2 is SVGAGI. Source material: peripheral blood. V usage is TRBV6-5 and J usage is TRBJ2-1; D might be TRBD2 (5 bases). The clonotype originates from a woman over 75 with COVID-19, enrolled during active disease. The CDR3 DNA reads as TGTGCCAGCAGAGAGGAGAGCGGACCGTACAATGAGCAGTTCTTC. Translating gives CASREESGPYNEQFF.